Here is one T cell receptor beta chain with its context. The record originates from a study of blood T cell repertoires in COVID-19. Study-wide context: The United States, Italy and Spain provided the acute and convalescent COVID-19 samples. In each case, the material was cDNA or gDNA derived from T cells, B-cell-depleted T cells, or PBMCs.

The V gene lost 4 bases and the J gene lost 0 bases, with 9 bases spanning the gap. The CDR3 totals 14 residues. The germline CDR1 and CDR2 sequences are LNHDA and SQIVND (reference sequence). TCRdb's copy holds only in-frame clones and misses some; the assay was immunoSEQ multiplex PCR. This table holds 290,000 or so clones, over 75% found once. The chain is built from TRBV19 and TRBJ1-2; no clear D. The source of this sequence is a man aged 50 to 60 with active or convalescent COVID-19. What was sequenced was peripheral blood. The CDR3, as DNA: TGTGCCAGTAGTAAGGACTCACCTAACTATGGCTACACCTTC. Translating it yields CASSKDSPNYGYTF.